A selection of T cell receptor beta chains follows, all from one sample in a study of cytomegalovirus exposure and HLA in healthy donors. Using immunoSEQ multiplex PCR, the repertoire was profiled, and TCRdb retains in-frame clones only, with some absent. The table records 150,000 to 200,000 clones, about four fifths of them present only once. Specimen: PBMCs. These receptors came from a woman in her 30s in good health and CMV-seropositive. The CDR3 runs from the conserved cysteine through the conserved F or W. D genes are given only for firm matches. Clone size appears in some rows only: once, few, many, or a class for an expanded clone.

>TRBV19|.|.|TRBJ2-3
CASSIDAGSRFAQYF
TGTGCCAGTAGTATCGATGCAGGGTCAAGGTTTGCGCAGTATTTT
>TRBV19|once|.|TRBJ2-7
CASSEQRRYEQYF
TGTGCCAGTAGTGAGCAGCGGAGGTACGAGCAGTACTTC
>TRBV28|once|.|TRBJ1-5
CASSFSTASNQPQHF
TGTGCCAGCAGTTTTTCGACAGCAAGCAATCAGCCCCAGCATTTT
>TRBV29-1|.|TRBD1|TRBJ1-1
CSPPGQPMNTEAFF
TGCAGCCCCCCGGGACAGCCCATGAACACTGAAGCTTTCTTT
>TRBV5-6|once|TRBD2|TRBJ2-1
CASSLVGGRALDEQFF
TGTGCCAGCAGCTTGGTTGGTGGGAGGGCCCTCGATGAGCAGTTCTTC
>TRBV2|.|TRBD1|TRBJ1-1
CASSEFDRANTEAFF
TGTGCCAGCAGTGAATTCGACAGGGCGAACACTGAAGCTTTCTTT
>TRBV11-2|.|TRBD2|TRBJ2-7
CASSRGTSGTREQYF
TGTGCCAGCAGCCGTGGGACTAGCGGGACGAGGGAGCAGTACTTC
>TRBV18|.|TRBD1|TRBJ1-4
CASSSYRGTTNEKLFF
TGTGCCAGCTCGTCCTACAGGGGAACAACTAATGAAAAACTGTTTTTT
>TRBV27|few|.|TRBJ2-7
CASSFGLFYEQYF
TGTGCCAGCAGTTTCGGACTGTTCTACGAGCAGTACTTC
>TRBV5-1|.|TRBD2|TRBJ2-7
CASTRGLAGAPPYEQYF
TGCGCCAGCACCCGTGGACTAGCGGGGGCCCCGCCCTACGAGCAGTACTTC
>TRBV5-4|.|TRBD1|TRBJ2-7
CASSSGGGQGYEQYF
TGTGCCAGCAGTTCCGGAGGGGGACAGGGCTACGAGCAGTACTTC
>TRBV28|.|.|TRBJ1-1
CASSFLSRRQVNTEAFF
TGTGCCAGCAGTTTCTTGTCACGTCGACAGGTGAACACTGAAGCTTTCTTT
>TRBV6-6|.|.|TRBJ2-2
CASSIKGGNTGELFF
TGTGCCAGCAGCATTAAAGGGGGGAACACCGGGGAGCTGTTTTTT
>TRBV10-1|.|.|TRBJ2-2
CASGDKNTGELFF
TGCGCCAGTGGGGACAAGAACACCGGGGAGCTGTTTTTT
>TRBV4-2|few|TRBD2|TRBJ2-1
CASSLTTSGGGSSYNEQFF
TGTGCCAGCAGCCTCACGACTAGCGGGGGGGGGAGCTCCTACAATGAGCAGTTCTTC
>TRBV11-2|once|.|TRBJ1-2
CASSRLAGNGYTF
TGTGCCAGCAGCCGTTTGGCAGGAAATGGCTACACCTTC
>TRBV5-1|.|TRBD2|TRBJ2-7
CASSGRDASYEQYF
TGCGCCAGCAGCGGGAGGGACGCCTCCTACGAGCAGTACTTC
>TRBV5-4|.|TRBD1|TRBJ1-2
CASSGTGQTANYGYTF
TGTGCCAGCAGCGGGACGGGACAGACCGCTAACTATGGCTACACCTTC
>TRBV15|.|TRBD1|TRBJ2-7
CATSRDRVYLNYEQYF
TGTGCCACCAGCCGGGACAGGGTCTACCTTAACTACGAGCAGTACTTC
>TRBV6-6|.|.|TRBJ2-7
CASRRDSKSYEQYF
TGTGCCAGTCGACGGGACTCAAAGTCCTACGAGCAGTACTTC